This is a list of T cell receptor beta chains from one sample in a study of shared clonotypes between healthy human individuals. Sequencing used immunoSEQ multiplex PCR; TCRdb keeps in-frame clones, though not all of them. The repertoire holds some 1,600,000 clones, with 98% as singletons. The specimen sequenced was naive CD4+ T cells sorted from blood. These receptors were taken from a man aged 30-40 years in good health. CDR3s include the opening cysteine and the closing phenylalanine or tryptophan. Fields, in order: D gene, V gene, J gene, clone size, CDR3 protein, CDR3 DNA. The D gene is left open where the match is weak. Not every row has a clone size; where given, it reads once, few, many or a size class.

>-|TRBV27|TRBJ1-1|-
CASSLTAGENTEAFF
TGTGCCAGCAGTTTAACAGCGGGAGAGAACACTGAAGCTTTCTTT
>-|TRBV2|TRBJ2-7|-
CASFGRDRAYEQYF
TGTGCCAGCTTTGGGAGGGACAGAGCCTACGAGCAGTACTTC
>-|TRBV9|TRBJ2-2|-
CASSAPGSSQDTGELFF
TGTGCCAGCAGCGCCCCCGGAAGCTCTCAAGACACCGGGGAGCTGTTTTTT
>-|TRBV19|TRBJ2-3|-
CASSTAQDGTDTQYF
TGTGCCAGTAGTACGGCGCAGGACGGCACAGATACGCAGTATTTT
>-|TRBV7-8|TRBJ1-3|-
CASSLGRSSGNTIYF
TGTGCCAGCAGCCTCGGACGGAGCTCTGGAAACACCATATATTTT
>-|TRBV14|TRBJ2-2|-
CASSQDSYTGELFF
TGTGCCAGCAGCCAAGATAGTTACACCGGGGAGCTGTTTTTT
>-|TRBV10-3|TRBJ1-1|-
CAIKGIAQNTEAFF
TGTGCCATCAAGGGAATTGCCCAGAACACTGAAGCTTTCTTT
>TRBD2|TRBV7-2|TRBJ2-7|-
CASSLRLAGEYEQYF
TGTGCCAGCAGCCTCCGACTAGCGGGAGAATACGAGCAGTACTTC
>-|TRBV6-5|TRBJ1-4|-
CASSYSNDNEKLFF
TGTGCCAGCAGTTACTCGAATGATAATGAAAAACTGTTTTTT
>TRBD1|TRBV6-5|TRBJ2-5|-
CASSRSNRGQETQYF
TGTGCCAGCAGTCGTTCGAACAGGGGTCAAGAGACCCAGTACTTC
>-|TRBV11-2|TRBJ2-1|-
CASSLGVSDYNEQFF
TGTGCCAGCAGCTTAGGAGTCAGTGACTACAATGAGCAGTTCTTC
>-|TRBV29-1|TRBJ2-1|-
CSVVPDYNEQFF
TGCAGCGTTGTTCCGGACTACAATGAGCAGTTCTTC
>TRBD1|TRBV2|TRBJ2-1|-
CASSDHRGSSYNEQFF
TGTGCCAGCAGCGACCACAGGGGGAGCTCCTACAATGAGCAGTTCTTC
>TRBD1|TRBV5-1|TRBJ2-7|-
CASSLGGQLYEQYF
TGCGCCAGCAGCTTGGGGGGACAGCTCTACGAGCAGTACTTC
>-|TRBV25-1|TRBJ1-4|-
CASSEFTGSNEKLFF
TGTGCCAGCAGTGAATTTACCGGATCTAATGAAAAACTGTTTTTT
>-|TRBV7-2|TRBJ1-3|-
CASSAPPGSGISGNTIYF
TGTGCCAGCAGCGCACCCCCGGGGTCAGGAATCTCTGGAAACACCATATATTTT
>TRBD2|TRBV5-4|TRBJ2-7|once
CASRSGLAYEQYF
TGTGCCAGCAGGTCGGGACTAGCCTACGAGCAGTACTTC
>TRBD2|TRBV2|TRBJ2-7|few
CASRIGLAAYEQYF
TGTGCCAGCAGGATCGGACTAGCGGCATACGAGCAGTACTTC
>TRBD1|TRBV6-1|TRBJ2-5|-
CASRTGQETQYF
TGTGCCAGCAGGACAGGGCAAGAGACCCAGTACTTC
>-|TRBV2|TRBJ2-7|-
CASGGNTYEQYF
TGTGCCAGCGGCGGGAATACCTACGAGCAGTACTTC
>-|TRBV10-3|TRBJ2-1|once
CAISESIEQFF
TGTGCCATCAGTGAGTCTATAGAGCAGTTCTTC
>-|TRBV28|TRBJ2-1|-
CASMIRDEQFF
TGTGCCAGCATGATTCGGGATGAGCAGTTCTTC
>TRBD2|TRBV6-1|TRBJ2-1|-
CASRGLGEQFF
TGTGCCAGCAGAGGACTAGGCGAGCAGTTCTTC
>-|TRBV23-1|TRBJ1-2|-
CASSQSLWATANYGYTF
TGCGCCAGCAGTCAATCCCTCTGGGCAACAGCTAACTATGGCTACACCTTC
>-|TRBV11-2|TRBJ2-7|-
CASSSSTVQYF
TGTGCCAGCAGCTCCTCTACGGTGCAGTACTTC
>-|TRBV6-1|TRBJ2-7|-
CASSEMMSAEQYF
TGTGCCAGCAGTGAAATGATGTCAGCCGAGCAGTACTTC
>-|TRBV27|TRBJ1-2|-
CASSFSGLGGYTF
TGTGCCAGCAGTTTCTCAGGGCTCGGTGGCTACACCTTC
>-|TRBV15|TRBJ2-1|-
CATSWRPYNEQFF
TGTGCCACCAGCTGGCGGCCATACAATGAGCAGTTCTTC
>TRBD1|TRBV29-1|TRBJ1-2|-
CSKGQHPSNYGYTF
TGCAGCAAGGGACAGCACCCGTCTAACTATGGCTACACCTTC
>TRBD2|TRBV7-9|TRBJ2-5|-
CASSLGGLAGVSVTQYF
TGTGCCAGCAGCTTAGGGGGACTAGCGGGAGTTTCGGTGACCCAGTACTTC
>-|TRBV18|TRBJ2-2|-
CASSPERSTGELFF
TGTGCCAGCTCGCCGGAGAGGAGCACCGGGGAGCTGTTTTTT
>TRBD1|TRBV28|TRBJ2-1|once
CASSPGGRLDEQFF
TGTGCCAGCAGTCCAGGGGGCAGGTTAGATGAGCAGTTCTTC
>-|TRBV28|TRBJ2-1|-
CASRRISRGDEQFF
TGTGCCAGCAGGCGCATTTCCAGGGGGGATGAGCAGTTCTTC
>-|TRBV21-1|TRBJ1-1|-
CAGRQGANTEAFF
TGTGCCGGAAGACAGGGGGCGAACACTGAAGCTTTCTTT
>-|TRBV7-6|TRBJ2-5|-
CASSRYQETQYF
TGTGCCAGCAGCAGGTACCAAGAGACCCAGTACTTC
>-|TRBV11-2|TRBJ2-3|-
CASSPIKRTQYF
TGTGCCAGCAGCCCGATAAAGCGTACGCAGTATTTT
>-|TRBV7-8|TRBJ1-1|-
CASSQRADTEAFF
TGTGCCAGCAGCCAAAGGGCCGACACTGAAGCTTTCTTT
>-|TRBV11-3|TRBJ2-2|-
CASSLYSGRNTGELFF
TGTGCCAGCAGCCTATATAGCGGAAGGAACACCGGGGAGCTGTTTTTT
>-|TRBV27|TRBJ2-7|-
CASSGPDSDYEQYF
TGTGCCAGCAGTGGACCAGACAGCGACTACGAGCAGTACTTC
>-|TRBV27|TRBJ2-3|-
CASISWASGTDTQYF
TGTGCCAGCATCTCATGGGCTAGCGGCACAGATACGCAGTATTTT
>-|TRBV10-2|TRBJ1-1|-
CASSDGGWGTEAFF
TGCGCCAGCAGTGATGGGGGCTGGGGCACTGAAGCTTTCTTT
>-|TRBV6-5|TRBJ1-3|-
CASRGGGTSGNTIYF
TGTGCCAGCAGGGGAGGGGGGACCTCTGGAAACACCATATATTTT
>TRBD2|TRBV29-1|TRBJ2-2|-
CSARLAGVTGELFF
TGCAGCGCCAGACTAGCGGGAGTAACCGGGGAGCTGTTTTTT
>-|TRBV15|TRBJ2-7|once
CATSREKYSYEQYF
TGTGCCACCAGCAGAGAGAAGTACTCCTACGAGCAGTACTTC
>-|TRBV9|TRBJ2-1|-
CASSVEVALGEQFF
TGTGCCAGCAGCGTAGAAGTAGCCCTAGGTGAGCAGTTCTTC
>TRBD1|TRBV19|TRBJ2-5|-
CASSIVRDRGKTQYF
TGTGCCAGTAGTATAGTTCGGGACAGGGGCAAGACCCAGTACTTC
>-|TRBV7-9|TRBJ2-1|-
CASRRTSLSSYNEQFF
TGTGCCAGCAGGCGTACAAGCCTCTCTTCCTACAATGAGCAGTTCTTC
>TRBD1|TRBV9|TRBJ1-4|-
CASSSGLGQGGKLFF
TGTGCCAGCAGCTCCGGACTGGGACAGGGAGGAAAACTGTTTTTT
>-|TRBV19|TRBJ2-1|-
CASSIGTQYNEQFF
TGTGCCAGTAGTATCGGGACACAATACAATGAGCAGTTCTTC
>-|TRBV5-6|TRBJ2-3|-
CASSFSSALNTQYF
TGTGCCAGCAGCTTCAGCTCAGCCCTCAATACGCAGTATTTT
>-|TRBV9|TRBJ2-3|-
CASSVRPDADHTQYF
TGTGCCAGCAGCGTAAGGCCAGACGCCGATCATACGCAGTATTTT
>TRBD2|TRBV29-1|TRBJ2-2|once
CSVPASGGNTGELFF
TGCAGCGTTCCGGCTAGCGGGGGGAACACCGGGGAGCTGTTTTTT
>-|TRBV9|TRBJ1-1|-
CASSPTSNTEAFF
TGTGCCAGCAGCCCGACATCGAACACTGAAGCTTTCTTT